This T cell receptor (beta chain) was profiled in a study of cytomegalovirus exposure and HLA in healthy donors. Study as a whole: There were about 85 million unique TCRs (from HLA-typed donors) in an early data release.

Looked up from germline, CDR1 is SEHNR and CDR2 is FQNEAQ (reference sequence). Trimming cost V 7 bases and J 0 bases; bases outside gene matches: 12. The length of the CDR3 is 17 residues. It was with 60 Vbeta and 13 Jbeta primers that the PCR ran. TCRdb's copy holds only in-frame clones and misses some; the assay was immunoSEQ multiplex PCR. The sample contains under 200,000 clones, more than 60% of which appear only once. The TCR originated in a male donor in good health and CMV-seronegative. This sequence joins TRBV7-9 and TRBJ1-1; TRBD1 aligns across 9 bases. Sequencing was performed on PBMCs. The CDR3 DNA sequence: TGTGCCAGCACCTTGGGGACAGGGAGGCTCTTGAACACTGAAGCTTTCTTT. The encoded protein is CASTLGTGRLLNTEAFF.